The rows below give T cell receptor beta chains drawn from one sample of a study of blood T cell repertoires in COVID-19. Libraries were prepared by immunoSEQ multiplex PCR; TCRdb keeps only in-frame clonotypes and omits some of them. The sample yields 220,000 or so clones, around 82% seen once. The material sequenced was peripheral blood. All receptors derive from a woman in her sixties or seventies with acute or convalescent COVID-19. CDR3s include the opening cysteine and the closing phenylalanine or tryptophan. The D gene is left open where the match is weak. Clone size is not always given. Where it is, it says once, few, many or a class for expanded clones.

clone size	V gene	J gene	D gene	CDR3 DNA	CDR3 protein
few	TRBV12-3/TRBV12-4	TRBJ1-6	.	TGTGCCAGCAGTTTGACAGATAATTCACCCCTCCACTTT	CASSLTDNSPLHF
once	TRBV7-2	TRBJ2-5	TRBD1	TGTGCCAGCAGCTCCCAGACAGGGTGGGTGGGAGAGACCCAGTACTTC	CASSSQTGWVGETQYF
once	TRBV27	TRBJ1-6	.	TGTGCCAGCTCCTCGGGGGTGGGGGGGTATAATTCACCCCTCCACTTT	CASSSGVGGYNSPLHF
.	TRBV10-1	TRBJ1-3	TRBD1	TGCGCCAGCAGTGAGCTGGGACAGGGCTCTGGAAACACCATATATTTT	CASSELGQGSGNTIYF
.	TRBV6-6	TRBJ1-2	TRBD1	TGTGCCAGCAGTACAGGGGCGGGTAACTATGGCTACACCTTC	CASSTGAGNYGYTF
.	TRBV30	TRBJ2-1	TRBD2	TGTGCCTGCACAACTAGCGGGAGATACAATGAGCAGTTCTTC	CACTTSGRYNEQFF
.	TRBV14	TRBJ2-1	TRBD1	TGTGCCACCGATACAGGGGGCGTTTACAATGAGCAGTTCTTC	CATDTGGVYNEQFF
.	TRBV28	TRBJ2-7	TRBD1	TGTGCCAGCAGTTACCGACAGGGATACGAGCAGTACTTC	CASSYRQGYEQYF
few	TRBV25-1	TRBJ1-5	TRBD1	TGTGCCAGCAGTGAAGTGGGGACAGGGGTACAGCCCCAGCATTTT	CASSEVGTGVQPQHF
few	TRBV7-2	TRBJ1-5	.	TGTGCCAGCAGCCGATCGAGAAATCAGCCCCAGCATTTT	CASSRSRNQPQHF
.	TRBV6-4	TRBJ2-5	.	TGTGCCAGCAGTGACCGCGGACATCTCGGAGGGCCGCGGTCGAGGCAAGAGACCCAGTACTTC	CASSDRGHLGGPRSRQETQYF
.	TRBV2	TRBJ1-2	.	TGTGCCAGCAGCCCAGAGTCGGGCTATGGCTACACCTTC	CASSPESGYGYTF
.	TRBV28	TRBJ2-7	TRBD1	TGTGCCAGCAGACGACAGGGGGGCGACGAGCAGTACTTC	CASRRQGGDEQYF
.	TRBV18	TRBJ2-1	TRBD2	TGTGCCAGCTCACCAGGGACTAGCGTCTCCTATGAGCAGTTCTTC	CASSPGTSVSYEQFF
few	TRBV28	TRBJ1-5	TRBD1	TGTGCCAGCAGGAAACGGGACAGGGGGATGGGGCAGCCCCAGCATTTT	CASRKRDRGMGQPQHF
.	TRBV7-9	TRBJ2-1	TRBD2	TGTGCCAGCAGCGGGCAGTCACTAGCGGGGCCCAATGAGCAGTTCTTC	CASSGQSLAGPNEQFF
.	TRBV6-5	TRBJ1-1	.	TGTGCCAGCAGTCTCCAATCAGACACTGAAGCTTTCTTT	CASSLQSDTEAFF
.	TRBV2	TRBJ1-1	.	TGTGCCAGCAGTCCGGACAGTTTCGCTGAAGCTTTCTTT	CASSPDSFAEAFF
.	TRBV5-1	TRBJ1-4	TRBD1	TGCGCCAGCAGCTCTCAGGGGGGTAATGAAAAACTGTTTTTT	CASSSQGGNEKLFF
.	TRBV6-6	TRBJ1-1	.	TGTGCCAGCAGTTACTCGGCCAGGAACACTGAAGCTTTCTTT	CASSYSARNTEAFF
.	TRBV10-1	TRBJ2-2	.	TGCGCCAGCAGAGCAGGGAACACCGGGGAGCTGTTTTTT	CASRAGNTGELFF
.	TRBV27	TRBJ1-1	.	TGTGCCAGCAGTTTGGAGGTCCCTACACGGAACACTGAAGCTTTCTTT	CASSLEVPTRNTEAFF